This T cell receptor (beta chain) was found in a study of blood T cell repertoires in COVID-19. Across the whole study: Sample material is recorded as cDNA or gDNA derived from T cells, B-cell-depleted T cells, or PBMCs.

The protocol was immunoSEQ multiplex PCR, while the TCRdb copy is restricted to in-frame clones and leaves out a portion. The sample carries under 300,000 clones, 85% to 90% recorded once. The CDR3 sequence is 13 residues long. CDR1 and CDR2 from the germline V gene are GTSNPN and SVGIG (reference sequence). Trimming left V 4 bases short and J 7 bases short, with 16 bases between. Those enrolled, adults aged roughly 18 to 90 years, came from about two dozen US areas. Participants were placed into cohorts based on the clinical history they reported. This TCR came from a woman aged 55-69 years in a cohort exposed to, infected with or recovered from COVID-19 (not recorded which). The chain combines TRBV30 with TRBJ1-2; D gene ambiguous. The sample comprised PBMCs or T cells enriched from blood (not recorded which). CDR3 nucleotide sequence: TGTGCCTGGAAGTTGGGTAGGGAGGGTGGCTACACCTTC. Translated, it gives CAWKLGREGGYTF.